These 32 T cell receptor beta chains share one sample of origin, sequenced in a study of spatial heterogeneity in lung cancer (dated by TCRdb to the late 2010s). The method behind the library was 5' RACE. Sequencing was carried out with a NextSeq 500. TCRdb reprocessed the public reads (quality trimming at Q25 with fastp, clone calling with MiXCR) and kept in-frame beta chains. Merged by CDR3 protein, the rows form single entries marked with the most common genes and DNA. This sample is represented by about 80,000 distinct CDR3 sequences; approximately 21% of them were singletons. The ten largest clonotypes hold 6.2% of the sample. The time point label on this specimen signifies: sample taken at primary tumor resection. For TCR sequencing, whole RNA was extracted from tumor and nontumor lung tissue, or from cryopreserved PBMC samples, and no cell sorting was done. The input for sequencing was PBMCs, taken at surgery. These receptors all come from a male donor with early-stage non-small cell lung cancer.

Only a few counts were recorded for this clonotype. V and J are TRBV20-1 and TRBJ2-3, with 7 nucleotides matching TRBD2. J was trimmed by 2 bases and V by 8 bases; bases with no gene match: 10. The germline gives CDR1 DFQATT, CDR2 SNEGSKA (reference sequence). The CDR3 contains 14 residues. CDR3 protein: CSFHPGGSTDTQYF. CDR3 in DNA: TGCAGTTTTCATCCGGGAGGATCCACAGATACGCAGTATTTT.

The chain has TRBV27 and TRBJ1-6; tentative D call: TRBD1 (6 bases). The CDR3 is 14 residues long. Between the trimmed V and J ends, which lost 6 bases and 7 bases, there was a span of 13 bases. Germline V gene data show CDR1 as MNHEY and CDR2 as SMNVEV (reference sequence). The CDR3 DNA follows: TGTGCCAGCAGAGGATCAGGGGCAAATTCACCCCTCCACTTT. Its translation is CASRGSGANSPLHF.

This clonotype was counted only a few times. The chain is built from TRBV7-2 and TRBJ2-1; D gene unclear. This CDR3 contains 12 residues. Germline-derived CDR1 and CDR2 are SGHTA and FQGNSA. V was shortened by 6 bases and J by 9 bases, with 12 bases between the two germline ends. CDR3 region: CASRSPPGEQFF. The CDR3, as DNA: TGTGCCAGCAGGTCCCCCCCGGGTGAGCAGTTCTTC.

The rearrangement joins TRBV7-8 to TRBJ2-3, with D possibly TRBD2 on 6 matching bases. The CDR3 has 14 residues. Germline V gene lookup returns CDR1 SGHVS and CDR2 FQNEAQ. V was pared by 5 bases and J by 1 base, with 10 bases between. In DNA, the CDR3 is TGTGCCAGCAGCCACGGGAGACGCACAGATACGCAGTATTTT. Protein: CASSHGRRTDTQYF.

The chain links TRBV29-1 to TRBJ2-5; no firm D call. CDR1 SQVTM and CDR2 ANQGSEA come from the germline V gene. V dropped 6 bases and J dropped 3 bases, with 14 bases sitting between them. There are 13 residues in the CDR3. The CDR3 is CSVRHSIKETQYF. In DNA, the CDR3 is TGCAGCGTCCGCCACTCGATAAAAGAGACCCAGTACTTC.

The rearrangement uses TRBV29-1 and TRBJ2-2, with 7 bases lining up with TRBD2. The CDR3 runs to 13 residues. Looked up from germline, CDR1 is SQVTM and CDR2 is ANQGSEA. The trim removed 7 bases at V and 5 bases at J, leaving 7 bases unmatched. The CDR3 reads CSATISGTGELFF. The CDR3 nucleotides read TGCAGCGCTACAATTAGCGGGACCGGGGAGCTGTTTTTT.

J is TRBJ2-1 and V is TRBV24-1; 9 positions agree with TRBD2. Germline V gene lookup returns CDR1 KGHDR and CDR2 SFDVKD. Trimming at V came to 3 bases and at J to 6 bases, leaving 8 bases not matched to a gene. This CDR3 is 16 amino acids long. CDR3 sequence reads: CATSDLSGTSRNEQFF. The CDR3 nucleotides are TGTGCCACCAGTGATCTTTCCGGGACTAGCCGCAATGAGCAGTTCTTC.

J is TRBJ2-3 and V is TRBV14; TRBD2 matches at 10 bases. With 4 bases clipped from V and 4 bases from J, the junction kept 11 bases outside the gene matches. Germline values: CDR1 SGHDN, CDR2 FVKESK. The CDR3 spans 17 residues. CDR3 region: CASSPRQREGRADTQYF. CDR3 DNA sequence: TGTGCCAGCAGCCCCAGGCAGCGGGAGGGCCGCGCAGATACGCAGTATTTT.

This chain joins TRBV18 and TRBJ2-7; D perhaps matches TRBD2 (6 bases). The CDR3 is made up of 13 amino acids. Trimming stripped 1 base from V and 5 bases from J, with 9 bases between. CDR1 and CDR2 from the germline V gene are KGHSH and LQKENI. CDR3 sequence (DNA): TGTGCCAGCTCACCACGGGGACTCGACGAGCAGTACTTC. Translating it yields CASSPRGLDEQYF.

The chain is built from TRBV19 and TRBJ1-4, with 10 positions matching TRBD1. Germline lookup yields CDR1 LNHDA and CDR2 SQIVND (reference sequence). This CDR3 comprises 14 residues. V lost 3 bases to trimming and J lost 5 bases; unmatched junction nucleotides: 0. Written as DNA, the CDR3 is TGTGCCAGTAGTATGGGACAGGGGAATGAAAAACTGTTTTTT. Its protein product is CASSMGQGNEKLFF.

This clonotype was recorded a few times. The gene calls are TRBV24-1 and TRBJ2-1; D may be TRBD1 (5 bases). The germline gives CDR1 KGHDR, CDR2 SFDVKD. V shed 5 bases and J shed 6 bases, with 16 bases lying between them. This CDR3 is built from 15 residues. The CDR3 coding sequence is TGTGCCACCAGTGCCGACAGTAATCAGGTCAATGAGCAGTTCTTC. Translating gives CATSADSNQVNEQFF.

This clonotype was counted only a few times. The chain joins TRBV5-1 to TRBJ1-2, with D tentatively TRBD1 (5 bases). The CDR3 consists of 14 residues. V gave up 4 bases and J gave up 4 bases, with 14 bases separating them. The germline gives CDR1 SGHRS, CDR2 YFSETQ. The CDR3 loop is CASSPARGVYGYTF. DNA of the CDR3: TGCGCCAGCAGCCCTGCAAGAGGGGTCTATGGCTACACCTTC.

The rearrangement joins TRBV4-3 to TRBJ1-1, with 8 positions matching TRBD1. CDR1 is LGHNA, CDR2 YSLEER, per germline. The CDR3 sequence is 15 residues long. Unmatched junction bases numbered 5, after V lost 3 bases and J lost 2 bases. DNA for the CDR3: TGCGCCAGCAGCCAGGACAGGGTAGGTAACACTGAAGCTTTCTTT. Protein product: CASSQDRVGNTEAFF.

V gene TRBV5-1 combines with J gene TRBJ2-5; D may be TRBD1 or TRBD2 (5 bases each). The CDR3 is 13 amino acids. Deletions cut 4 bases from V and 5 bases from J, with 12 bases between. The germline V gene has CDR1 SGHRS and CDR2 YFSETQ. This CDR3 is CASSRDGVETQYF. DNA of the CDR3: TGCGCCAGCAGCCGGGACGGAGTGGAGACCCAGTACTTC.

This rearrangement joins TRBV7-2 to TRBJ1-2, with 8 bases identical to TRBD1. CDR1 and CDR2 (germline): SGHTA, FQGNSA. CDR3 length: 13 residues. V dropped 5 bases and J dropped 6; count of bases not matched to a gene: 5. The DNA for the CDR3 is TGTGCCAGCAGCCCTACAGGGGGTCATGGCTACACCTTC. Protein sequence: CASSPTGGHGYTF.

This clonotype occurred many times. The CDR3 nucleotides are TGTGCCAGCATCCCGGGACAGGGCCACTCCTATAATTCACCCCTCCACTTT. Its protein product is CASIPGQGHSYNSPLHF. The V gene is TRBV6-6, the J gene TRBJ1-6, with 9 bases aligning to TRBD1. The CDR3 consists of 17 residues. Looked up from germline, CDR1 is MNHNY and CDR2 is SVGAGI (reference sequence). J gave up 0 bases and V 7 bases, and 7 bases lay outside the gene matches.

The rearrangement links TRBV18 to TRBJ1-2; D gene uncertain. The CDR3 length is 14 residues. The germline gives CDR1 KGHSH, CDR2 LQKENI. Trimming pared 2 bases from V and 5 bases from J, leaving 12 bases between. The CDR3 spells CASSPGEVRYGYTF. The CDR3 region has the DNA TGTGCCAGCTCACCAGGGGAAGTTCGTTATGGCTACACCTTC.

The J gene is TRBJ2-1, the V gene TRBV30; 7 bases map to TRBD2. Germline V gene sequence: CDR1 GTSNPN, CDR2 SVGIG (reference sequence). This CDR3 comprises 15 residues. J was trimmed by 2 bases and V by 2 bases; bases with no gene match: 6. CDR3 amino acids: CAWSRGRAPYNEQFF. CDR3 sequence (DNA): TGTGCCTGGAGTCGGGGGAGGGCCCCCTACAATGAGCAGTTCTTC.

This chain links TRBV28 with TRBJ2-1, with D maybe TRBD1 (5 bases). Per the germline V gene, CDR1 is MDHEN and CDR2 is SYDVKM. This CDR3 contains 13 residues. With 4 bases removed from V and 7 bases from J, the gap between germline ends came to 11 bases. The CDR3 reads CASSSPGRNEQFF. CDR3 nucleotides: TGTGCCAGCAGTTCTCCAGGGCGGAATGAGCAGTTCTTC. Combining the CDR3 with reference TRBV28 and TRBJ2-1 gives the whole variable domain DVKVTQSSRYLVKRTGEKVFLECVQDMDHENMFWYRQDPGLGLRLIYFSYDVKMKEKGDIPEGYSVSREKKERFSLILESASTNQTSMYLCASSSPGRNEQFFGPGTRLTVL.

This clonotype came up many times. The V gene is TRBV29-1, the J gene TRBJ1-1, with 9 bases lining up with TRBD1. Trimming took 4 bases from V and 8 from J; bases not matched to a gene: 2. Germline V lookup: CDR1 SQVTM, CDR2 ANQGSEA. CDR3 size: 11 residues. DNA for the CDR3: TGCAGCGTTGGTACAGGGGGCGAAGCTTTCTTT. Translating gives CSVGTGGEAFF.

This clonotype was counted ten times or more. This chain joins TRBV28 and TRBJ2-1, with D maybe TRBD2 (5 bases). The CDR3 runs to 16 residues. Trimming removed 2 bases at V and 5 bases at J, with 16 bases between. Germline V lookup: CDR1 MDHEN, CDR2 SYDVKM. This chain's CDR3 is CASSLPGLYSHNEQFF. DNA of the CDR3: TGTGCCAGCAGTTTACCCGGACTCTATTCCCACAATGAGCAGTTCTTC.

The table lists this clonotype with many counts. The J gene is TRBJ1-2, the V gene TRBV10-3; D remains unclear. V lost 10 bases and J 0 bases, leaving 12 bases between the germline ends. CDR3 length: 13 amino acids. Germline V lookup: CDR1 ENHRY, CDR2 SYGVKD. CDR3 bases: TGTGCCACCTGGGAGTTAGCTAACTATGGCTACACCTTC. Protein sequence: CATWELANYGYTF.

This clonotype was counted between two and nine times. CDR3 region: CASTTIVGEAFF. CDR3 nucleotides: TGTGCCAGCACAACAATAGTCGGTGAAGCTTTCTTT. This chain connects TRBV28 to TRBJ1-1; D not certain. Trimming pared 7 bases from V and 7 bases from J, leaving 13 bases between. Germline values: CDR1 MDHEN, CDR2 SYDVKM. The CDR3 consists of 12 residues.

This clonotype was seen more than once but under ten times. V usage is TRBV2 and J usage is TRBJ2-3, with D hard to call. Germline CDR1 and CDR2: SNHLY and FYNNEI. The CDR3 runs 11 residues. The ends were cut back, 7 bases at V and 3 bases at J, with 5 bases in the middle. The CDR3 here is CASTLTDTQYF. The CDR3 DNA reads as TGTGCCAGCACCCTAACAGATACGCAGTATTTT.

The chain uses TRBV2 and TRBJ1-4; D may be TRBD1 (6 bases). CDR1 and CDR2 (germline): SNHLY, FYNNEI. CDR3 size: 15 residues. V was shortened by 7 bases and J by 7 bases, with 19 bases between the two germline ends. The CDR3 region is CASTAGGGGVEKLFF. In DNA, the CDR3 is TGTGCCAGCACCGCCGGAGGTGGGGGCGTTGAAAAACTGTTTTTT.

This clonotype was seen more than once but under ten times. The genes are TRBV4-2 and TRBJ1-1; D may be TRBD1 (6 bases). The CDR3 length is 12 residues. CDR1 and CDR2 from the germline V gene are LGHNA and YNFKEQ. Trimming cost V 1 base and J 7 bases, with 7 bases left between them. The CDR3 is CASSQGRGEAFF. In nucleotides, the CDR3 is TGTGCCAGCAGCCAAGGCAGGGGTGAAGCTTTCTTT.

The rearrangement joins TRBV11-1 to TRBJ2-7; D uncertain. The CDR3 spans 13 residues. Germline loops: CDR1 SGHAT, CDR2 FQDESV (reference sequence). The V gene lost 4 bases and the J gene lost 0 bases, with 7 bases spanning the gap. The CDR3 loop is CASSSFRSYEQYF. The DNA of the CDR3 is TGTGCCAGCAGCTCCTTCCGCTCCTACGAGCAGTACTTC.

This clonotype has only a few counts. V is TRBV18 and J is TRBJ2-5; 7 bases are shared with TRBD2. CDR1 KGHSH and CDR2 LQKENI come from the germline V gene. The V gene end was trimmed by 3 bases and the J gene end by 5 bases; junction bases not matched to a gene: 3. The CDR3 contains 13 residues. CDR3 protein: CASSPSGAETQYF. The CDR3 DNA follows: TGTGCCAGCTCACCGAGCGGGGCGGAGACCCAGTACTTC.

The chain couples TRBV4-3 to TRBJ2-3; TRBD1 is a possible D gene (5 bases). The CDR3 sequence is 14 residues long. The germline V and J ends were trimmed by 0 bases and 8 bases, with 12 bases remaining between them. Per the germline V gene, CDR1 is LGHNA and CDR2 is YSLEER. The CDR3 region has the DNA TGCGCCAGCAGCCAAGAGGGGCGTGTTGGTACGCAGTATTTT. As protein: CASSQEGRVGTQYF.

This clonotype was detected only a few times. The genes are TRBV5-4 and TRBJ2-5; no reliable D call. The length of the CDR3 is 13 residues. CDR1 is SGHNT and CDR2 is YYREEE in the germline V gene (reference sequence). V lost 2 bases and J lost 2, with 7 bases in between. The CDR3 is CASSFGLQETQYF. The CDR3 nucleotides read TGTGCCAGCAGCTTCGGGTTACAAGAGACCCAGTACTTC.

This rearrangement joins TRBV28 to TRBJ2-7; D not certain. The germline V gene encodes CDR1 MDHEN and CDR2 SYDVKM. Between the trimmed V and J ends, which lost 6 bases and 6 bases, there was a span of 15 bases. The CDR3 consists of 13 residues. CDR3 protein: CASRPMAPREQYF. The DNA of the CDR3 is TGTGCCAGCAGACCCATGGCCCCTCGCGAGCAGTACTTC.

V is TRBV24-1 and J is TRBJ2-6; 7 bases are shared with TRBD1. V was pared by 6 bases and J by 0 bases, with 10 bases of the junction left unmatched. This CDR3 comprises 18 residues. Germline values: CDR1 KGHDR, CDR2 SFDVKD. Written as DNA, the CDR3 is TGTGCCACCAGTTCTCGGACAGGTATTAGCTCTGGGGCCAACGTCCTGACTTTC. It is translated as CATSSRTGISSGANVLTF.